This passage covers 20 T cell receptor beta chains from one sample sequenced in a study of tumor and adjacent non-tumor tissue in lung cancer. The template was RNA from unsorted bulk tissue. Distant lung tissue was collected more than 3 cm away from the tumor edge. TCRbeta libraries were built with three rounds of nested PCR, modified from ARM-PCR. From the multiplex PCR reads, TCRdb called clonotypes with MiXCR, one entry per CDR3 protein. The data hold 65,000 to 85,000 distinct CDR3 sequences, with 65% to 80% observed a single time. Sequencing input: distant non-tumor lung tissue. These receptors were obtained from a man in his 60s with non-small cell lung cancer.

The genes are TRBV12-3 or TRBV12-4 and TRBJ2-1; TRBD2 agrees at 7 bases. This CDR3 is 15 amino acids long. The J segment lost 9 bases and the V segment lost 9 bases, leaving 17 bases of the junction unmatched. In nucleotides, the CDR3 is TGTGCCAGTGGTTTCCTTCAGCGGGACCACAGTGAGCAGTTCTTC. As protein: CASGFLQRDHSEQFF.

The table lists this clonotype with a few counts. Given a much more abundant clone one base away, this may be a read error. The CDR3 nucleotides read TGTGCCAGCAGCCTCACCATAGCGGGAGAAGTGACCCAGTACTTC. This encodes CASSLTIAGEVTQYF. The J gene is TRBJ2-5, the V gene TRBV11-2, with 9 positions matching TRBD2. The CDR3 covers 15 residues. V shed 5 bases, J shed 7 bases, and the junction held 11 bases outside the gene matches. Germline V gene lookup returns CDR1 SGHAT and CDR2 FQNNGV.

As for this clonotype: The conserved final phenylalanine or tryptophan is absent from the CDR3, which likely points to a read error. The chain has TRBV6-5 and TRBJ2-5, with no clear D. Between the trimmed V and J ends, which lost 7 bases and 7 bases, there was a span of 10 bases. Germline CDR1 is MNHEY and CDR2 is SVGAGI. This CDR3 has 11 residues. CDR3 in amino acids: CASTVTLTQYV. CDR3 DNA sequence: TGTGCCAGCACAGTCACGTTGACCCAGTACGTC.

Worth noting for this clonotype: One end of the junction fails to match germline, which may point to a read error. The chain combines TRBV10-3 with TRBJ2-7; D unresolved. This CDR3 region has 13 residues. Germline CDR1 is ENHRY and CDR2 is SYGVKD. CDR3 amino acids: CAIKASSSYEQYF. The CDR3 nucleotides read TGTGCCATCAAAGCCTCCAGCTCCTACGAGCAATACTTC.

Details on this clonotype: The junction departs from the called germline gene at one end, perhaps through a read error. The chain employs TRBV29-1 and TRBJ1-1, with TRBD1 identical over 7 bases. The CDR3 extends over 12 amino acids. CDR1 is SQVTM, CDR2 ANQGSEA, per germline. CDR3 loop: CSLTDRETEAFF. The CDR3 DNA is TGCAGCCTCACTGACAGGGAGACTGAAGCTTTCTTC.

Points on this clonotype: A junction boundary mismatches the germline segment, possibly from a read error. The CDR3 region has the DNA TGTGCCAACAGTGGAGGGACAGATTACGAGCAGTACTTC. Its protein product is CANSGGTDYEQYF. The J gene is TRBJ2-7, the V gene TRBV2; D is perhaps TRBD1 (7 bases). There are 13 residues in the CDR3. Germline V gives CDR1 SNHLY, CDR2 FYNNEI.

Details on this clonotype: Sequence at one end of the junction differs from germline and may be a read error. This rearrangement joins TRBV5-4 to TRBJ2-7; D ambiguous. Germline assignment: CDR1 SGHNT and CDR2 YYREEE (reference sequence). CDR3 length: 15 residues. The CDR3 coding sequence is TGTGCCAGCAGCCAAGACCGAGCAACGTCCTACGAGCACTACTTC. Its protein is CASSQDRATSYEHYF.

This clonotype came up once. Germline and junction disagree at one end, which may indicate a read error. The V and J genes are TRBV4-2 and TRBJ2-3, with D maybe TRBD2 (6 bases). CDR3 length: 16 amino acids. CDR1 and CDR2 from the germline V gene are LGHNA and YNFKEQ. CDR3 amino acids: CASNQGGTSCTDTQYF. DNA for the CDR3: TGTGCCAGCAACCAAGGAGGCACTAGCTGCACAGATACTCAGTATTTT.

For this clonotype: One end of the junction is discordant with germline, which a read error may explain. This rearrangement joins TRBV7-3 to TRBJ2-3, with D perhaps being TRBD1 or TRBD2 (6 bases each). In germline, CDR1 is SGHTA, CDR2 FQGTGA. This CDR3 has 16 residues. The CDR3 spells CANSLGMGGESDTQYF. DNA of the CDR3: TGTGCCAACAGCTTAGGAATGGGGGGCGAATCAGATACGCAGTATTTT. Full variable domain (rest looked up from reference TRBV7-3 and TRBJ2-3): GAGVSQTPSNKVTEKGKYVELRCDPISGHTALYWYRQSLGQGPEFLIYFQGTGAADDSGLPNDRFFAVRPEGSVSTLKIQRTERGDSAVYLCANSLGMGGESDTQYFGPGTRLTVL.

Turning to this clonotype: As the CDR3 is not closed by the conserved phenylalanine or tryptophan, this likely results from a read error. In DNA, the CDR3 is TGTGCCAGCAGACTATGGGGGGAAAGCCGGGAGGCCCCCCTCGAGCAGTACCTC. Protein: CASRLWGESREAPLEQYL. The chain recombines TRBV6-2 or TRBV6-3 with TRBJ2-7, with TRBD2 matching 7 bases. The V and J ends lost 6 bases and 6 bases, in that order; junction bases with no gene match: 23. Germline V gives CDR1 MNHEY, CDR2 SVGEGT. There are 18 residues in the CDR3.

Of note for this clonotype: A read error may explain this, as a much larger clone is one base away. The J gene is TRBJ2-6, the V gene TRBV7-9; 8 positions match TRBD1. CDR1 SEHNR and CDR2 FQNEAQ come from the germline V gene (reference sequence). The CDR3 length is 16 residues. CDR3 DNA sequence: TGTGCCAGCAGCTTAGCGACAGGGGCTGGGGCCAACGTCCCGACTTTC. It specifies CASSLATGAGANVPTF.

Turning to this clonotype: A junction boundary mismatches the germline segment, possibly from a read error. This rearrangement joins TRBV10-2 to TRBJ2-1; the match to TRBD1 covers 11 bases. The end of the DNA is better explained by TRBJ2-7, so the J call may be wrong. The germline V gene has CDR1 WSHSY and CDR2 SAAADI. This CDR3 region has 14 residues. The CDR3 region is CSSSGQGATNEQYF. The CDR3 nucleotides read TGCTCCAGCAGTGGACAGGGGGCTACCAATGAGCAGTACTTC.

This clonotype showed up just once. A junction boundary mismatches the germline segment, possibly from a read error. The gene calls are TRBV11-2 and TRBJ2-2; the D is unclear. The CDR3 runs to 13 residues. CDR1 and CDR2 from the germline V gene are SGHAT and FQNNGV. This CDR3 is CASSLGSAVELFF. In DNA, the CDR3 is TGTGCCAGCAGTTTAGGTTCAGCCGTGGAGTTGTTTTTT.

This clonotype was counted a single time. The germline gene is not matched at one end of the junction; a read error may be the cause. The chain couples TRBV11-1 to TRBJ2-1; D gene ambiguous. The CDR3 runs to 16 residues. CDR1 is SGHAT, CDR2 FQDESV, per germline (reference sequence). CDR3 coding DNA: TGTGCCAGCAACTTAGTTCCAGTGAGGTCCTACAGTGAGCAGTTCTTC. It yields the protein CASNLVPVRSYSEQFF.

The chain recombines TRBV7-9 with TRBJ2-1; 12 positions agree with TRBD2. CDR1 is SEHNR, CDR2 FQNEAQ, per germline (reference sequence). The CDR3 runs to 14 residues. J lost 6 bases, V lost 11 bases, and 8 bases had no gene match. The CDR3 loop reads CAGGPSGRANEQFF. The CDR3 DNA is TGTGCCGGCGGCCCTAGCGGGAGGGCCAATGAGCAGTTCTTC.

A word on this clonotype: In this CDR3 the conserved last residue, phenylalanine or tryptophan, is missing, so a read error is likely. The chain recombines TRBV11-3 with TRBJ2-1; 8 positions match TRBD2. The CDR3 consists of 16 residues. V was pared by 7 bases and J by 5 bases, with 13 bases of the junction left unmatched. Germline V gives CDR1 SGHNT, CDR2 YENEEA. CDR3 in amino acids: CASNSQGLAGNNEQFL. CDR3 bases: TGTGCCAGCAACTCCCAAGGACTAGCTGGGAACAATGAGCAGTTCCTC.

This sequence joins TRBV10-3 and TRBJ2-6; the match to TRBD2 covers 16 bases. Looked up from germline, CDR1 is ENHRY and CDR2 is SYGVKD. With V trimmed by 3 bases and J by 10 bases, 15 bases remained unmatched. This CDR3 region has 20 residues. The CDR3 region has the DNA TGTGCCATCAGTGAACATGGGACTAGCGGGAGGGAATCTGGAGCAAACGTCCTGACTTTC. Residues: CAISEHGTSGRESGANVLTF.

This chain connects TRBV29-1 to TRBJ1-2; 7 bases agree with TRBD1. Germline CDR1 is SQVTM and CDR2 is ANQGSEA. The trim removed 0 bases at V and 4 bases at J, leaving 8 bases unmatched. CDR3 size: 15 residues. The chain's CDR3 is CSVEDYRRGSYGYTF. CDR3 DNA sequence: TGCAGCGTTGAAGATTATCGCAGGGGGAGCTATGGCTACACCTTC.

Worth noting for this clonotype: Germline and junction disagree at one end, which may indicate a read error. V is TRBV4-1 and J is TRBJ2-4; 9 nucleotides match TRBD2. Germline CDR1 reads MGHRA; CDR2 reads YSYEKL. This CDR3 is 14 amino acids long. CDR3: CASTQDLAGVIQYF. In DNA, the CDR3 is TGCGCTAGCACCCAAGATTTAGCGGGAGTCATTCAGTATTTC.

With respect to this clonotype: One end of the junction is discordant with germline, which a read error may explain. J is TRBJ1-1 and V is TRBV6-5; TRBD1 aligns across 9 bases. Germline CDR1 reads MNHEY; CDR2 reads SVGAGI. CDR3 length: 14 amino acids. The CDR3 region has the DNA TGTGCCAGCAGTCTTGGACAGGGGAATACTGATGCTTTCTTT. It encodes CASSLGQGNTDAFF.